The 3 T cell receptor beta chains given below trace back to one sample, sequenced in a study of cytomegalovirus exposure and HLA in healthy donors. Primers included in the PCR were 60 Vbeta and 13 Jbeta primers. Profiled with immunoSEQ multiplex PCR; TCRdb holds only in-frame clones, not every one. The repertoire holds roughly 180,000 clones, with about 80% as singletons. Sequenced material: PBMCs. Receptors originate from a man in his forties or fifties in good health and CMV-seronegative.

The chain links TRBV7-9 to TRBJ2-5; TRBD2 matches at 14 bases. Germline V lookup: CDR1 SEHNR, CDR2 FQNEAQ (reference sequence). The CDR3 covers 17 residues. Trimming cost V 3 bases and J 4 bases; bases outside gene matches: 7. As DNA, the CDR3 is TGTGCCAGCAGCTTTGGGGGACTAGCGGGAGTAAGAGAGACCCAGTACTTC. Protein: CASSFGGLAGVRETQYF.

The V call is TRBV5-1, the J call TRBJ2-7, with 10 positions matching TRBD1. This CDR3 has 17 amino acids. In germline, CDR1 is SGHRS, CDR2 YFSETQ. V shed 2 bases, J shed 5 bases, and the junction held 13 bases outside the gene matches. The CDR3 DNA follows: TGCGCCAGCAGCTTAATCCTCCGGGACAGGGGAGGGGACGAGCAGTACTTC. Amino acid sequence: CASSLILRDRGGDEQYF. Full variable domain (remainder filled in from reference TRBV5-1 and TRBJ2-7): KAGVTQTPRYLIKTRGQQVTLSCSPISGHRSVSWYQQTPGQGLQFLFEYFSETQRNKGNFPGRFSGRQFSNSRSEMNVSTLELGDSALYLCASSLILRDRGGDEQYFGPGTRLTVT.

This clone was found a few times. The chain employs TRBV19 and TRBJ1-2; D is possibly TRBD1 (5 bases). CDR1 LNHDA and CDR2 SQIVND come from the germline V gene (reference sequence). This CDR3 has 15 residues. V was pared by 2 bases and J by 9 bases, with 19 bases between. The CDR3 here is CASSISVGEGGSYTF. CDR3 DNA: TGTGCCAGTAGTATATCCGTGGGGGAAGGAGGGAGCTACACCTTC.